The present T cell receptor beta chain was sequenced within a study of T-cell reconstitution after alpha-beta-depleted transplantation in children. Study-level points and caveats: About two months after transplant, alpha-beta T cells reportedly came from several hundred expanded graft clones. Newly generated T cells supplied most T-cell counts and diversity one year post-transplant. Diversity of TCRbeta at day 60 was high in some patients, arising from surviving recipient T cells and thymic progenitors.

This clonotype was recorded at least ten times. What it binds is not known. The CDR3 is 15 amino acids. Germline loops: CDR1 LGHNA, CDR2 YSLEER. Trimming stripped 3 bases from V and 4 bases from J, with 10 bases between. The TCRbeta library incorporated unique molecular identifiers. One entry per CDR3 protein results from TCRdb running MiXCR on the PCR reads. The table shows 250,000 to 300,000 distinct CDR3 sequences, with 10% occurring only once. The sequencing used PBMCs, collected before TCRalphabeta/CD19-depleted stem cell transplant. V is TRBV4-3 and J is TRBJ1-6, with a possible D match to TRBD1 (6 bases). The TCR sequence derives from a boy under two years old with acute myeloid leukemia, due to receive a stem cell transplant. CDR3 in amino acids: CASSQATGYNSPLHF. The CDR3 DNA sequence: TGCGCCAGCAGCCAGGCGACAGGATATAATTCACCCCTCCACTTT.